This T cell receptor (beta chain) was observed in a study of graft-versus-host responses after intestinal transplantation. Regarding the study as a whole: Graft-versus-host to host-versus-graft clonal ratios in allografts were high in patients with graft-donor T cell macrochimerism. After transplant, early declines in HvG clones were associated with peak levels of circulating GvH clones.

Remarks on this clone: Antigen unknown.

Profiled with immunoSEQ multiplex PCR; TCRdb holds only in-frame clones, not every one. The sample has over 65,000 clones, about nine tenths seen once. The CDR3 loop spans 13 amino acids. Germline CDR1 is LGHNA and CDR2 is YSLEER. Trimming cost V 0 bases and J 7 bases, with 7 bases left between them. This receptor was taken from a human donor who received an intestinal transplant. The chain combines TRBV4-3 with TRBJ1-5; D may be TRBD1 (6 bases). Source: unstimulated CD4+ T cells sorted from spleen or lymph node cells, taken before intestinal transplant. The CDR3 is CASSQDQGQPQHF. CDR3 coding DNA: TGCGCCAGCAGCCAAGATCAGGGGCAGCCCCAGCATTTT.